This entry concerns a single T cell receptor (beta chain). The data were obtained in a study of T cells after yellow fever vaccination. As for the study in general: Preparation used SMART-Seq v4 Ultra Low Input for the low-cell-number fractions.

Germline V gives CDR1 SGHTS, CDR2 YDEGEE. The length of the CDR3 is 17 residues. The junction had 7 bases not matched to a gene; V was cut back by 0 bases and J by 1 base. Template-switching 5'RACE yielded the TCR cDNA; a universal primer site and UMIs were added in the process. TCRdb re-called the 5' RACE reads through MiXCR, storing one row per CDR3 protein. The profile shows over 130,000 distinct CDR3 sequences, 7.7% of them singletons. This rearrangement joins TRBV5-8 to TRBJ2-7, with 10 nucleotides matching TRBD2. The clonotype was recovered from a man aged 25-45 years who received the YFV17D yellow fever vaccine. The sequencing used CD4+ T cells sorted from PBMCs, collected 5 days after the yellow fever booster vaccination. In nucleotides, the CDR3 is TGTGCCAGCAGCTTGGCCAAGGGAGCGGGAGGGTCCTACGAGCAGTACTTC. It codes for CASSLAKGAGGSYEQYF.